Reported below is one TCR beta chain. The data are from a study of blood T cell repertoires in COVID-19. As processed by the authors: Counts of nucleated cells, estimated from reference gene primer amplification, were obtained. The repertoire was sequenced with immunoSEQ multiplex PCR; TCRdb's copy has only in-frame clones and lacks some. Clonal size and the V and J genes are those of that table, whereas D and trimming came from the DNA. The sample includes tens of thousands of clones, 65% to 90% of them seen just once. V lost 6 bases and J lost 1, with 9 bases in between. Per the germline V gene, CDR1 is SNHLY and CDR2 is FYNNEI. This CDR3 comprises 14 residues.

V is TRBV2 and J is TRBJ2-2; D gene unclear. The TCR sequence derives from a man aged 50-60 years with COVID-19, enrolled during active disease. Source material: peripheral blood. CDR3 sequence reads: CASSALENTGELFF. CDR3 nucleotides: TGTGCCAGCAGCGCGCTCGAGAACACCGGGGAGCTGTTTTTT.